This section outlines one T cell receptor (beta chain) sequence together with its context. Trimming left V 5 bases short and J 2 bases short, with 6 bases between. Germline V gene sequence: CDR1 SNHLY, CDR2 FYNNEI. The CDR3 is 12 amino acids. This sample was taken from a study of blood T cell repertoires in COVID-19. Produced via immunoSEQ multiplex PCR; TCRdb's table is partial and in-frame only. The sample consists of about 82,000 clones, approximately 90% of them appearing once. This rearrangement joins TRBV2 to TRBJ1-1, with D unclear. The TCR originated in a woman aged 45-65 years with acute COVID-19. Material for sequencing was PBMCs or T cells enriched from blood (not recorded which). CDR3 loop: CASSSFNTEAFF. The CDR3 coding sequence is TGTGCCAGCAGTAGCTTTAACACTGAAGCTTTCTTT.